These T cell receptor beta chains were read from a single sample in a study of Graves' ophthalmopathy and Graves' hyperthyroidism. TCRdb itself ran the multiplex PCR reads through MiXCR, one entry per CDR3 protein. The table lists 600,000 to 950,000 distinct CDR3 sequences, 35% to 50% of them singletons. Sequenced sample: peripheral blood. The receptors here all came from an adult man with Graves' ophthalmopathy. CDR3s include the opening cysteine and the closing phenylalanine or tryptophan. A D gene is named only where the DNA matches it firmly. Rows may omit the clone size; those that give it use once, few, many or a size class.

CDR3 protein: CSAESRDKNTGELFF
CDR3 DNA: TGCAGTGCGGAATCCCGGGACAAGAACACCGGGGAGCTGTTTTTT
clone size: once
D gene: NA
J gene: TRBJ2-2
V gene: TRBV20-1

CDR3 protein: CSALGDTGDYEQYF
CDR3 DNA: TGCAGCGCCCTGGGTGACACCGGAGACTACGAGCAGTACTTC
clone size: NA
D gene: NA
J gene: TRBJ2-7
V gene: TRBV29-1

CDR3 protein: CARSLTRDRVSYEQYF
CDR3 DNA: TGTGCCCGCAGCTTAACACGGGACAGGGTCTCCTACGAGCAGTACTTC
clone size: NA
D gene: TRBD1
J gene: TRBJ2-7
V gene: TRBV7-9

CDR3 protein: CASSDRGQGAGNTEAFF
CDR3 DNA: TGCGCCAGCAGTGATAGAGGACAGGGGGCTGGGAACACTGAAGCTTTCTTT
clone size: many
D gene: TRBD1
J gene: TRBJ1-1
V gene: TRBV10-2

CDR3 protein: CASSAYLGTEAFF
CDR3 DNA: TGTGCCAGCAGTGCATACCTGGGCACTGAAGCTTTCTTT
clone size: NA
D gene: NA
J gene: TRBJ1-1
V gene: TRBV25-1

CDR3 protein: CASSTRQGLAEAFF
CDR3 DNA: TGTGCCAGCAGCACCCGACAGGGATTAGCTGAAGCTTTCTTT
clone size: many
D gene: TRBD1
J gene: TRBJ1-1
V gene: TRBV7-9

CDR3 protein: CSARESGPQETQYF
CDR3 DNA: TGCAGTGCTAGGGAAAGCGGCCCACAAGAGACCCAGTACTTC
clone size: NA
D gene: NA
J gene: TRBJ2-5
V gene: TRBV20-1

CDR3 protein: CSALYTDTQYF
CDR3 DNA: TGCAGCGCTCTATACACAGATACGCAGTATTTT
clone size: few
D gene: NA
J gene: TRBJ2-3
V gene: TRBV29-1

CDR3 protein: CSVAQGVDQPQHF
CDR3 DNA: TGCAGCGTTGCACAGGGTGTTGATCAGCCCCAGCATTTT
clone size: many
D gene: NA
J gene: TRBJ1-5
V gene: TRBV29-1

CDR3 protein: CASSLTGGGYTF
CDR3 DNA: TGTGCCAGCAGCCTGACAGGGGGTGGCTACACCTTC
clone size: many
D gene: TRBD1
J gene: TRBJ1-2
V gene: TRBV7-9

CDR3 protein: CASSQQTSGQETQYF
CDR3 DNA: TGCGCCAGCAGCCAACAGACTAGCGGCCAAGAGACCCAGTACTTC
clone size: many
D gene: TRBD2
J gene: TRBJ2-5
V gene: TRBV10-1

CDR3 protein: CSVGGLYGYTF
CDR3 DNA: TGCAGCGTTGGGGGGTTGTATGGCTACACCTTC
clone size: many
D gene: NA
J gene: TRBJ1-2
V gene: TRBV29-1

CDR3 protein: CASREQVRTYEQYF
CDR3 DNA: TGTGCCAGCAGAGAACAGGTTCGCACCTACGAGCAGTACTTC
clone size: NA
D gene: NA
J gene: TRBJ2-7
V gene: TRBV7-3

CDR3 protein: CASSSRTSGIDEQYF
CDR3 DNA: TGTGCCAGCAGCTCCCGGACTAGCGGGATTGACGAGCAGTACTTC
clone size: NA
D gene: TRBD2
J gene: TRBJ2-7
V gene: TRBV7-8

CDR3 protein: CASSFNSYEQYF
CDR3 DNA: TGTGCCAGCAGCTTCAACTCCTACGAGCAGTACTTC
clone size: many
D gene: NA
J gene: TRBJ2-7
V gene: TRBV5-8

CDR3 protein: CASTPTGRTEAFF
CDR3 DNA: TGTGCCAGTACCCCGACAGGGCGCACTGAAGCTTTCTTT
clone size: many
D gene: TRBD1
J gene: TRBJ1-1
V gene: TRBV19

CDR3 protein: CASSPISEVQETQYF
CDR3 DNA: TGTGCCAGTAGTCCCATCTCGGAGGTCCAAGAGACCCAGTACTTC
clone size: NA
D gene: NA
J gene: TRBJ2-5
V gene: TRBV19

CDR3 protein: CASSVVGRGGSGYTF
CDR3 DNA: TGTGCCAGCAGCGTAGTTGGAAGGGGGGGCAGCGGCTACACCTTC
clone size: many
D gene: NA
J gene: TRBJ1-2
V gene: TRBV9

CDR3 protein: CASSWGSSYTF
CDR3 DNA: TGTGCCAGCAGTTGGGGAAGTAGCTACACCTTC
clone size: NA
D gene: NA
J gene: TRBJ1-2
V gene: TRBV12-3/TRBV12-4

CDR3 protein: CASSARELGYTF
CDR3 DNA: TGTGCCAGCAGTGCCAGGGAACTTGGCTACACCTTC
clone size: NA
D gene: NA
J gene: TRBJ1-2
V gene: TRBV25-1